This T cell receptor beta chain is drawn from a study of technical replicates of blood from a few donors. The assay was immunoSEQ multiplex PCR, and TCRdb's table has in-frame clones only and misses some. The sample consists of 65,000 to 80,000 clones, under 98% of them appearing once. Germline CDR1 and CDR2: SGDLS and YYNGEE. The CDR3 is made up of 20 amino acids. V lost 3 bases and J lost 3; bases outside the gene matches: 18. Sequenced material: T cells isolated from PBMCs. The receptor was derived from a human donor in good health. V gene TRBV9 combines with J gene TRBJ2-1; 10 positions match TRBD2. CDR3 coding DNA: TGTGCCAGCAGCGACCCCACAACCCCCTCCCCTAGCGGGAGCTACAATGAGCAGTTCTTC. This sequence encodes CASSDPTTPSPSGSYNEQFF.